The T cell receptor (beta chain) under discussion was sequenced for a study of blood T cells in healthy people across ages. Study results and caveats: Possibly confounding the expanded clonotype changes was the fact that donor CMV status was unknown.

Total RNA was isolated from each sample in quantities of at least 6 micrograms. Next came a second PCR, run for roughly 7 to 12 cycles, which used a sample-barcoded 5' primer along with a J-beta primer mix. Sequencing of every sample gave 2.5 million or more CDR3-containing paired-end reads. TCRdb used MiXCR to reprocess the 5' RACE reads, holding one entry per CDR3 protein. The table records approximately 800,000 distinct CDR3 sequences, 55% to 70% of them present only once. CDR1 DFQATT and CDR2 SNEGSKA come from the germline V gene (reference sequence). This CDR3 region has 13 residues. Trimming removed 6 bases at V and 1 base at J, with 13 bases between. Of note for this clonotype: The target antigen is unknown.

The sample was blood. The rearrangement links TRBV20-1 to TRBJ2-7; no reliable D call. This receptor was obtained from a man aged 25 to 40 in good health. The CDR3 nucleotides read TGCAGTGCGCCACGTGCCGAGTCCTACGAGCAGTACTTC. It is translated as CSAPRAESYEQYF.